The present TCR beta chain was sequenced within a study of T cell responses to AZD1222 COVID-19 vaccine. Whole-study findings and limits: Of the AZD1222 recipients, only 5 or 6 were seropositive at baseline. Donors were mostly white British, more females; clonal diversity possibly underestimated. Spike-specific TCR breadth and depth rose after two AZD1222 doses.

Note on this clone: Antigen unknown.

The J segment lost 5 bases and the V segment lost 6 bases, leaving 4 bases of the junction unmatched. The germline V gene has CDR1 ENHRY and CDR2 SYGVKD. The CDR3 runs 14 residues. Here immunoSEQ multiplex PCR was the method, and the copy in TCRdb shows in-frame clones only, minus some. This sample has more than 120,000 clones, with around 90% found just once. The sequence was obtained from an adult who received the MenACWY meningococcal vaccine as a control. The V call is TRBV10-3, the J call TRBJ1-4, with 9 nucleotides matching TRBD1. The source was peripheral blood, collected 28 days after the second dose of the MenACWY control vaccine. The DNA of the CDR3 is TGTGCCATCAGATCGGACAGGGGAAATGAAAAACTGTTTTTT. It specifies CAIRSDRGNEKLFF.